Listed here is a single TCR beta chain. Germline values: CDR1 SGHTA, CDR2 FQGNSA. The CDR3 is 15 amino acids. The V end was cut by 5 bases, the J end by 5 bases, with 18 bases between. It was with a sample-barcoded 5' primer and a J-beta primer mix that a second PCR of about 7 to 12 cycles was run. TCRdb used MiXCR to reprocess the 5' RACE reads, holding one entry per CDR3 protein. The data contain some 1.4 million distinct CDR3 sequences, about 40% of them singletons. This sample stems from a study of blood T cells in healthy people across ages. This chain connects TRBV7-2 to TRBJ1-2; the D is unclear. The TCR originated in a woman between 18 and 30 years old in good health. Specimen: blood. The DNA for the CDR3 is TGTGCCAGCAGCCCGTACAGTTTGGGTGGATATGGCTACACCTTC. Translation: CASSPYSLGGYGYTF. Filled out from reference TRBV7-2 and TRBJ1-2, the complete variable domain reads GAGVSQSPSNKVTEKGKDVELRCDPISGHTALYWYRQSLGQGLEFLIYFQGNSAPDKSGLPSDRFSAERTGGSVSTLTIQRTQQEDSAVYLCASSPYSLGGYGYTFGSGTRLTVV.